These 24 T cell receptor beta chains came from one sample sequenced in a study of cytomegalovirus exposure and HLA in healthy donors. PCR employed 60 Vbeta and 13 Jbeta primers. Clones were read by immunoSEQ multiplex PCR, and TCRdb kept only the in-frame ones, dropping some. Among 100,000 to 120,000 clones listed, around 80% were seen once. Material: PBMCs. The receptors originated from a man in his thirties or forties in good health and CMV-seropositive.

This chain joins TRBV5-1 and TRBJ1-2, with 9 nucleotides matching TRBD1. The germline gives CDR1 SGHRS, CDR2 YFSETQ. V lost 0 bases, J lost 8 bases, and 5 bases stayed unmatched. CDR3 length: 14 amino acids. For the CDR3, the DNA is TGCGCCAGCAGCTTGGAAGGGACAGGGTTCGGCTACACCTTC. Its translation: CASSLEGTGFGYTF.

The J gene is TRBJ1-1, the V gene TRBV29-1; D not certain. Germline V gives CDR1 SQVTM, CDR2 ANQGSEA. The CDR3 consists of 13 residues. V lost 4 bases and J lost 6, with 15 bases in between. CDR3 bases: TGCAGCGTTGGGCCCCTGATGAGGGCTGAAGCTTTCTTT. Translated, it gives CSVGPLMRAEAFF.

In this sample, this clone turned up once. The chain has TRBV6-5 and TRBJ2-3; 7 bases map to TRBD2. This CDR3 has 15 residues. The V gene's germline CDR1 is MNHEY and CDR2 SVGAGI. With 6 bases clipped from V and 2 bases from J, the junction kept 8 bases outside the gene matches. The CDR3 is CASSPWGGSTDTQYF. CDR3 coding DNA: TGTGCCAGCAGCCCCTGGGGGGGATCCACAGATACGCAGTATTTT.

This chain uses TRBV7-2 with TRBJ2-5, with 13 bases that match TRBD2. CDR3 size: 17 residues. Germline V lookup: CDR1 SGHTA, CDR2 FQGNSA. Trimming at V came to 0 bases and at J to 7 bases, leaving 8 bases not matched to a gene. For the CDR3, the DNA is TGTGCCAGCAGCTTAGCCGGGACTAGCGGGGACAAGAGGACCCAGTACTTC. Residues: CASSLAGTSGDKRTQYF.

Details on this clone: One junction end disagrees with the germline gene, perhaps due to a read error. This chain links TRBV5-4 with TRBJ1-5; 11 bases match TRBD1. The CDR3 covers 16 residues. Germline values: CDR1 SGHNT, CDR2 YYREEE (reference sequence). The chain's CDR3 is CASSLSWTGGGQPQHF. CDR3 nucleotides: TGCGCCAGCAGCCTTTCCTGGACAGGGGGCGGGCAGCCCCAGCATTTT. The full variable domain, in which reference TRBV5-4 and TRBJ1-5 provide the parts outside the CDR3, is ETGVTQSPTHLIKTRGQQVTLRCSSQSGHNTVSWYQQALGQGPQFIFQYYREEENGRGNFPPRFSGLQFPNYSSELNVNALELDDSALYLCASSLSWTGGGQPQHFGDGTRLSIL.

This CDR3 reads CAISESGRDPYTF. In nucleotides, the CDR3 is TGTGCCATCAGTGAGTCCGGGCGGGACCCCTACACCTTC. J is TRBJ1-2 and V is TRBV10-3; a weak D match, TRBD1 (5 bases). The CDR3 spans 13 residues. Trimming shortened V by 0 bases and J by 10 bases, and 12 bases separated the two germline ends. In germline, CDR1 is ENHRY, CDR2 SYGVKD.

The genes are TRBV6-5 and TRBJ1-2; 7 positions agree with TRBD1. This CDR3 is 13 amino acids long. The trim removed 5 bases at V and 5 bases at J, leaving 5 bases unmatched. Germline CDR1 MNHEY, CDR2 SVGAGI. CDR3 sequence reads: CASSLTGVYGYTF. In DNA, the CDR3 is TGTGCCAGCAGTCTCACAGGGGTTTATGGCTACACCTTC.

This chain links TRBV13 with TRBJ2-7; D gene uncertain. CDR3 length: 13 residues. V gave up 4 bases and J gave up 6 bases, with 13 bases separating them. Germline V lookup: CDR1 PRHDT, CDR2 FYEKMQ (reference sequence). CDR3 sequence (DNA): TGTGCCAGCAGCTGGAGTCCCCGGGTCGAGCAGTACTTC. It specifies CASSWSPRVEQYF.

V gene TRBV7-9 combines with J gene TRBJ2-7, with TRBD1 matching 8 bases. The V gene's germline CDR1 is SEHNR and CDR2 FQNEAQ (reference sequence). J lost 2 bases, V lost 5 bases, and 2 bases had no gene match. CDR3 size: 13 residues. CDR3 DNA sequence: TGTGCCAGCAGCCGGGACAGGACCTACGAGCAGTACTTC. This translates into CASSRDRTYEQYF.

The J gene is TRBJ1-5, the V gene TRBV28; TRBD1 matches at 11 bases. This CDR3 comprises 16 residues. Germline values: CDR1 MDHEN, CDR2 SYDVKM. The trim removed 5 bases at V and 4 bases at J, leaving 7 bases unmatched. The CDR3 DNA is TGTGCCAGCAGTGTACTCGGGACAGGGGGTAATCAGCCCCAGCATTTT. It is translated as CASSVLGTGGNQPQHF.

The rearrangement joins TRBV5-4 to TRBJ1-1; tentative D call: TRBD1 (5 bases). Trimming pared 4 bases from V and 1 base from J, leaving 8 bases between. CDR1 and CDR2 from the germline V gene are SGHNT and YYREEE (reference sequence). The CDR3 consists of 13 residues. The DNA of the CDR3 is TGTGCCAGCAGCACGGACACGAACACTGAAGCTTTCTTT. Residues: CASSTDTNTEAFF. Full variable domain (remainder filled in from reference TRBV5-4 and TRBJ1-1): ETGVTQSPTHLIKTRGQQVTLRCSSQSGHNTVSWYQQALGQGPQFIFQYYREEENGRGNFPPRFSGLQFPNYSSELNVNALELDDSALYLCASSTDTNTEAFFGQGTRLTVV.

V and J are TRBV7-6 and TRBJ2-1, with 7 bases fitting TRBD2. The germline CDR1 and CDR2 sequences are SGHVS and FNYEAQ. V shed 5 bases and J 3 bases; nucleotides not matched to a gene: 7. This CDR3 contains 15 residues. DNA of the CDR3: TGTGCCAGCAGCCCGGGGACTACAAACTACAATGAGCAGTTCTTC. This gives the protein CASSPGTTNYNEQFF.

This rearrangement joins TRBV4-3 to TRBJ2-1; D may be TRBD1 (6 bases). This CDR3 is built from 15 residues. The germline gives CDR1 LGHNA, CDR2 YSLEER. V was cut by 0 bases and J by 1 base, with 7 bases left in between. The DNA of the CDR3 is TGCGCCAGCAGCCAAGAGGGGGCTTCCTACAATGAGCAGTTCTTC. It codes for CASSQEGASYNEQFF.

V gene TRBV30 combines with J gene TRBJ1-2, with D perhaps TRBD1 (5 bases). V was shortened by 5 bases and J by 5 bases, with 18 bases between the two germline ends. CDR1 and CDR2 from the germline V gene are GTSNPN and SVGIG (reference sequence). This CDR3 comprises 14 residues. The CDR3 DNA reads TGTGCCTGGGGTATAGGGGCGCGAGGATATGGCTACACCTTC. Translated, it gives CAWGIGARGYGYTF.

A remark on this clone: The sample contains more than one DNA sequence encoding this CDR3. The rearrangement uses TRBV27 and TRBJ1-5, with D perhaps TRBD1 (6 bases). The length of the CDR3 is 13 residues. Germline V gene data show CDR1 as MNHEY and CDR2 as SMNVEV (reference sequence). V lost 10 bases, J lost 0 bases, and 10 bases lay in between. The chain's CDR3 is CATGGGSNQPQHF. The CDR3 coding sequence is TGTGCCACGGGAGGGGGTAGCAATCAGCCCCAGCATTTT.

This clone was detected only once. As DNA, the CDR3 is TGCGCCAGCAGCCACAAGAAAGGACTGGGGGCGGGGGGTAAGGGTGAAGCTTTCTTT. It codes for CASSHKKGLGAGGKGEAFF. The chain couples TRBV4-3 to TRBJ1-1, with a possible D match to TRBD1 (6 bases). The CDR3 is 19 residues long. Trimming stripped 3 bases from V and 7 bases from J, with 30 bases between. The germline V gene encodes CDR1 LGHNA and CDR2 YSLEER.

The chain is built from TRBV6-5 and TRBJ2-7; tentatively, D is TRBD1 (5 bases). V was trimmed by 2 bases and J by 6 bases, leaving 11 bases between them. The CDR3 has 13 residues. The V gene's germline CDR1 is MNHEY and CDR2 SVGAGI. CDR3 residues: CASSYGPQGEQYF. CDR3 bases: TGTGCCAGCAGTTACGGCCCCCAGGGCGAGCAGTACTTC.

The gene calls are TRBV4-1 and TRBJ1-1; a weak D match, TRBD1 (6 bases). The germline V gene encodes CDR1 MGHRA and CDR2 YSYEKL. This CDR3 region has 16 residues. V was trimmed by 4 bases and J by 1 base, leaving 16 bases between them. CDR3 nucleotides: TGCGCCAGCAGCCCATACCCGGGGGGACAGAACACTGAAGCTTTCTTT. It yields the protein CASSPYPGGQNTEAFF.

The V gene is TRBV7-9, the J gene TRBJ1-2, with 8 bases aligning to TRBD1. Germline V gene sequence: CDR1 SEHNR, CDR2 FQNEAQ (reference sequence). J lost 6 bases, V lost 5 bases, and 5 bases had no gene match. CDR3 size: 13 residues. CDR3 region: CASSGNRGNGYTF. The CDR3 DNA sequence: TGTGCCAGCAGCGGCAACAGGGGGAATGGCTACACCTTC.

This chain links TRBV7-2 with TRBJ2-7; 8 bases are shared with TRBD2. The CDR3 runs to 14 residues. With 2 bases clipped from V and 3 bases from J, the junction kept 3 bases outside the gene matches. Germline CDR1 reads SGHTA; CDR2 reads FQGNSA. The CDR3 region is CASSLQRGRYEQYF. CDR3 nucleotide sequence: TGTGCCAGCAGCTTACAGCGGGGGCGCTACGAGCAGTACTTC.

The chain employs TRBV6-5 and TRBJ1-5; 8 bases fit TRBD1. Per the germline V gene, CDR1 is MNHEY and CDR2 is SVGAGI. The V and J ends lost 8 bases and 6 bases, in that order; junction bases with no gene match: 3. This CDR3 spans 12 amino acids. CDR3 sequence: CASSTGGQPQHF. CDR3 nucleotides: TGTGCCAGCTCCACAGGGGGTCAGCCCCAGCATTTT.

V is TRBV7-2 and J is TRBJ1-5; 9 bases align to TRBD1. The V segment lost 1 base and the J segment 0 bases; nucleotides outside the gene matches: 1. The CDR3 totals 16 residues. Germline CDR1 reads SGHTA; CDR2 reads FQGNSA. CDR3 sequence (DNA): TGTGCCAGCAGCTTAGGGGACAGGGATAGCAATCAGCCCCAGCATTTT. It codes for CASSLGDRDSNQPQHF.

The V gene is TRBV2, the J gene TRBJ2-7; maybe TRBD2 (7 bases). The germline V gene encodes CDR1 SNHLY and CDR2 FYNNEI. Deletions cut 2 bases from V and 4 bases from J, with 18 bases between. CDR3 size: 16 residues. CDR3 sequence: CASSEMGGAIRYEQYF. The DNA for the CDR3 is TGTGCCAGCAGTGAAATGGGGGGGGCGATTAGGTACGAGCAGTACTTC.

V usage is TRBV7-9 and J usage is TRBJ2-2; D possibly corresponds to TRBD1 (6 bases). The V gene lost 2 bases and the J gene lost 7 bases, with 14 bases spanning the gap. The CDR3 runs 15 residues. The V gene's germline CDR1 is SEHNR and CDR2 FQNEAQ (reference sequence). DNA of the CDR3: TGTGCCAGCAGCTTAACGACAGGTCTCATCGGGGAGCTGTTTTTT. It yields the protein CASSLTTGLIGELFF. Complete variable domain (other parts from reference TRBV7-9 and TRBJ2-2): DTGVSQNPRHKITKRGQNVTFRCDPISEHNRLYWYRQTLGQGPEFLTYFQNEAQLEKSRLLSDRFSAERPKGSFSTLEIQRTEQGDSAMYLCASSLTTGLIGELFFGEGSRLTVL.